This entry concerns a single T cell receptor beta chain. Its antigen remains unknown. The CDR3 totals 11 residues. Deletions cut 6 bases from V and 10 bases from J, with 12 bases between. The germline gives CDR1 SEHNR, CDR2 FQNEAQ (reference sequence). Via MiXCR, TCRdb re-called the 5' RACE reads, giving one row per CDR3 protein. The sample has approximately 410,000 distinct CDR3 sequences; about 18% are singletons. This sample is part of a study of identical twins. Study-wide findings and caveats: Abundant beta clonotypes from cord blood bore fewer insertions; memory repertoires lacked this pattern.

The source is a middle-aged man in good health. The chain links TRBV7-9 to TRBJ2-5; no clear D. Sequencing was done on a sample of naive T cells sorted from blood. CDR3 bases: TGTGCCAGCAGTTCCCGGTGGTACCAGTACTTC. It is translated as CASSSRWYQYF.